This TCR beta chain appears in the sequencing data of a study of T cell responses to AZD1222 COVID-19 vaccine. The repertoire was sequenced with immunoSEQ multiplex PCR; TCRdb's copy has only in-frame clones and lacks some. The repertoire holds under 200,000 clones, with around 87% as singletons. To note about this clone: The target antigen is unknown. The same CDR3 can be traced to other DNA sequences in this sample.

Study observations and caveats: Repertoire samples came only from after the peak T cell response. White British ancestry dominated among donors, who included more females, and clonal diversity was possibly underestimated. Among spike-specific TCRs, nearly half reportedly target unmutated variant regions. Spike as a whole was targeted by vaccine-associated CD4 TCRs, dominant at 160-218 and 743-854.

The sequenced sample was peripheral blood, obtained on day 0 of MenACWY control vaccination. The receptor was isolated from an adult in good health.

As DNA, the CDR3 is TGTGCCAGCAGCCCGCCCACCGGGGAGCTGTTTTTT. Protein product: CASSPPTGELFF. This sequence joins TRBV7-9 and TRBJ2-2; D not certain. Trimming shortened V by 5 bases and J by 4 bases, and 5 bases separated the two germline ends. Germline CDR1 and CDR2: SEHNR and FQNEAQ (reference sequence). This CDR3 is built from 12 residues.